This TCR beta chain is drawn from a study of low-dose radiotherapy and immunotherapy resistance in tumors. Trimming removed 5 bases from V and 0 bases from J, with 7 bases in between. The CDR3 has 13 amino acids. Germline CDR1 and CDR2: MNHEY and SVGAGI. With TRAV- and TRBV-specific primers, first-strand cDNA was made, covering the alpha and beta chains. TCR amplification ran approximately 22 PCR cycles using constant-region and V-primer adapter primers. A single record per CDR3 protein comes from TCRdb applying MiXCR to the reads. Found here are 7,500 to 10,000 distinct CDR3 sequences, approximately 77% of them singletons; the top ten hold less than 1.5%.

The chain links TRBV6-5 to TRBJ1-1; D is ambiguous. The sequence derives from a human donor with advanced metastatic prostate, ovarian, gallbladder or colorectal cancer (not recorded which). This table probably holds off-target reads from a library built for another chain. In DNA, the CDR3 is TGTGCCAGCAGTCCAACAGTGAACACTGAAGCTTTCTTT. Residues: CASSPTVNTEAFF.